Following are 20 T cell receptor beta chains from one sample sequenced in a study of identifying expanded T cells in peripheral blood. Some clones are missing from TCRdb's copy, which holds only in-frame ones; the method was immunoSEQ multiplex PCR. This table holds about 100,000 clones, 88% found once. The sample consisted of blood. The receptors originated from a person aged 18-70 years in good health.

This clone was recorded once. This rearrangement joins TRBV30 to TRBJ1-4; no definite D call. Germline loops: CDR1 GTSNPN, CDR2 SVGIG (reference sequence). Trimming cost V 0 bases and J 5 bases, with 7 bases left between them. This CDR3 has 13 residues. The CDR3 DNA follows: TGTGCCTGGAGTGTGGGAAAGAATGAAAAACTGTTTTTT. It yields the protein CAWSVGKNEKLFF.

The genes are TRBV5-1 and TRBJ1-2, with D perhaps TRBD1 (5 bases). The CDR3 loop spans 13 amino acids. Per the germline V gene, CDR1 is SGHRS and CDR2 is YFSETQ. The V and J ends lost 0 bases and 5 bases respectively, with 8 bases between them. The CDR3 nucleotides are TGCGCCAGCAGCTTGGAAGCAGGGTATGGCTACACCTTC. It specifies CASSLEAGYGYTF. The complete variable domain, with remaining parts taken from reference TRBV5-1 and TRBJ1-2, reads KAGVTQTPRYLIKTRGQQVTLSCSPISGHRSVSWYQQTPGQGLQFLFEYFSETQRNKGNFPGRFSGRQFSNSRSEMNVSTLELGDSALYLCASSLEAGYGYTFGSGTRLTVV.

The J gene is TRBJ2-7, the V gene TRBV21-1; the DNA was not used to check the table's D call, TRBD2. TRBV21-1 is termed a pseudogene. This CDR3 region has 13 residues. The CDR3 nucleotides are TGTGCCAGCAAAATCGGGACTACCGAACTGCGGTACTTC. Translating gives CASKIGTTELRYF.

CDR3 sequence reads: CASSIDPWGSANTEAFF. The CDR3 region has the DNA TGTGCCAGTAGTATAGATCCTTGGGGGTCTGCGAACACTGAAGCTTTCTTT. The chain combines TRBV19 with TRBJ1-1; D possibly corresponds to TRBD1 (5 bases). From germline, CDR1 is LNHDA and CDR2 SQIVND (reference sequence). Trimming removed 0 bases at V and 1 base at J, with 15 bases between. CDR3 size: 17 residues.

V usage is TRBV14 and J usage is TRBJ1-1; D may be TRBD1 (5 bases). The length of the CDR3 is 15 residues. V lost 5 bases, J lost 0 bases, and 13 bases lay in between. From germline, CDR1 is SGHDN and CDR2 FVKESK. The CDR3 is CASSANRRVNTEAFF. Written as DNA, the CDR3 is TGTGCCAGCAGCGCGAACAGGCGGGTGAACACTGAAGCTTTCTTT.

This chain links TRBV2 with TRBJ2-7; a weak D match, TRBD2 (6 bases). Per the germline V gene, CDR1 is SNHLY and CDR2 is FYNNEI. This CDR3 region has 14 residues. V was pared by 4 bases and J by 0 bases, with 10 bases between. CDR3 sequence (DNA): TGTGCCAGCAGTGTGGCGGGGCGCTCCTACGAGCAGTACTTC. It yields the protein CASSVAGRSYEQYF. Full variable domain (missing parts from reference TRBV2 and TRBJ2-7): EPEVTQTPSHQVTQMGQEVILRCVPISNHLYFYWYRQILGQKVEFLVSFYNNEISEKSEIFDDQFSVERPDGSNFTLKIRSTKLEDSAMYFCASSVAGRSYEQYFGPGTRLTVT.

The chain joins TRBV7-9 to TRBJ2-2; D uncertain. V dropped 5 bases and J dropped 3 bases, with 7 bases sitting between them. Germline CDR1 is SEHNR and CDR2 is FQNEAQ (reference sequence). There are 13 residues in the CDR3. CDR3 DNA sequence: TGTGCCAGCAGCGTATCTTACACCGGGGAGCTGTTTTTT. It translates to CASSVSYTGELFF.

In its sample, this clone was seen a few times. The chain recombines TRBV5-6 with TRBJ2-7, with 10 nucleotides matching TRBD2. Losses at the gene ends were 3 bases for V and 6 bases for J; bases not matched to a gene: 9. The CDR3 is made up of 15 amino acids. Germline loops: CDR1 SGHDT, CDR2 YYEEEE. The CDR3 DNA reads TGTGCCAGCAGCTCGCATCTAGCGGGAGCGTTCGAGCAGTACTTC. Amino acid sequence: CASSSHLAGAFEQYF.

The genes are TRBV15 and TRBJ1-1, with D perhaps TRBD1 (5 bases). Trimming took off 3 bases at V and 3 bases at J, with 14 bases between the two ends. Germline-derived CDR1 and CDR2 are LNHNV and YYDKDF (reference sequence). The CDR3 has 15 residues. The CDR3 DNA follows: TGTGCCACCAGCAGGAGTTCGACAGCCTACACTGAAGCTTTCTTT. Its translation: CATSRSSTAYTEAFF. The full variable domain, completed using reference TRBV15 and TRBJ1-1, is DAMVIQNPRYQVTQFGKPVTLSCSQTLNHNVMYWYQQKSSQAPKLLFHYYDKDFNNEADTPDNFQSRRPNTSFCFLDIRSPGLGDTAMYLCATSRSSTAYTEAFFGQGTRLTVV.

V usage is TRBV5-1 and J usage is TRBJ1-4; D may be TRBD1 (6 bases). CDR1 and CDR2 from the germline V gene are SGHRS and YFSETQ. There are 14 residues in the CDR3. V was trimmed by 4 bases and J by 4 bases, leaving 11 bases between them. CDR3 loop: CASSTGTLNEKLFF. The CDR3 coding sequence is TGCGCCAGCAGCACCGGGACACTTAATGAAAAACTGTTTTTT.

This clone is a singleton in its sample. The CDR3 DNA reads as TGTGCCAGCAGCCCCCAAATCTGGGGGAACACTGAAGCTTTCTTT. This translates into CASSPQIWGNTEAFF. The chain is built from TRBV7-9 and TRBJ1-1; no clear D. The germline V gene has CDR1 SEHNR and CDR2 FQNEAQ (reference sequence). V lost 5 bases and J lost 1, with 14 bases in between. This CDR3 has 15 amino acids.

The gene calls are TRBV5-1 and TRBJ1-2; TRBD1 is a possible D gene (6 bases). This CDR3 region has 14 residues. V dropped 4 bases and J dropped 4 bases, with 14 bases sitting between them. Germline assignment: CDR1 SGHRS and CDR2 YFSETQ. CDR3 DNA: TGCGCCAGCAGCCAAGATGGACAGTTCTATGGCTACACCTTC. Translating gives CASSQDGQFYGYTF.

The genes are TRBV7-2 and TRBJ2-7; 7 nucleotides align to TRBD2. Unmatched junction bases numbered 10, after V lost 5 bases and J lost 0 bases. The CDR3 has 16 residues. Germline CDR1 and CDR2: SGHTA and FQGNSA. Written as DNA, the CDR3 is TGTGCCAGCAGCAGCCAATCTAGCGGCGACTCCTACGAGCAGTACTTC. Translating gives CASSSQSSGDSYEQYF.

This clone appeared a single time. The V gene is TRBV11-2, the J gene TRBJ2-3; D is ambiguous. This CDR3 is 13 amino acids long. CDR1 is SGHAT and CDR2 is FQNNGV in the germline V gene. V lost 0 bases to trimming and J lost 8 bases, with 9 bases between them. DNA of the CDR3: TGTGCCAGCAGCTTAGATCGGGTTGGTACGCAGTATTTT. It is translated as CASSLDRVGTQYF.

The chain has TRBV6-6 and TRBJ1-2; no clear D gene. The CDR3 length is 14 residues. In germline, CDR1 is MNHNY, CDR2 SVGAGI (reference sequence). V lost 9 bases and J 1 base, leaving 15 bases between the germline ends. The CDR3, as DNA: TGTGCCAGTGTCCGTGGGCATTTTAACTATGGCTACACCTTC. Translated: CASVRGHFNYGYTF.

This chain links TRBV30 with TRBJ2-1; D is ambiguous. This CDR3 comprises 12 residues. The V and J ends lost 2 bases and 6 bases respectively, with 8 bases between them. Germline lookup yields CDR1 GTSNPN and CDR2 SVGIG (reference sequence). In nucleotides, the CDR3 is TGTGCCTGGAGTTTTACCGGCAATGAGCAGTTCTTC. Translating gives CAWSFTGNEQFF.

The rearrangement uses TRBV14 and TRBJ2-7, with 8 bases identical to TRBD1. CDR1 and CDR2 (germline): SGHDN, FVKESK. Trimming at V came to 1 base and at J to 3 bases, leaving 5 bases not matched to a gene. The CDR3 sequence is 15 residues long. The CDR3 region has the DNA TGTGCCAGCAGCCAAGGGGGGACAGGCAACTACGAGCAGTACTTC. This sequence encodes CASSQGGTGNYEQYF.

This chain connects TRBV7-9 to TRBJ1-1; D remains unclear. This CDR3 has 13 residues. CDR1 is SEHNR, CDR2 FQNEAQ, per germline (reference sequence). V lost 3 bases, J lost 3 bases, and 8 bases lay in between. For the CDR3, the DNA is TGTGCCAGCAGCTTGCAGGAGTACACTGAAGCTTTCTTT. This translates into CASSLQEYTEAFF.

A remark on this clone: The same CDR3 is also encoded by other DNA sequences in this sample. V is TRBV6-1 and J is TRBJ2-7; D ambiguous. The CDR3 covers 13 residues. V gave up 9 bases and J gave up 7 bases, with 19 bases separating them. Germline loops: CDR1 MNHNS, CDR2 SASEGT. CDR3 bases: TGTGCCAGTAGGTTTGTCGTCCTATCAGAGCAGTACTTC. Translation gives CASRFVVLSEQYF.

The CDR3 loop reads CASRDTSTDTQYF. As DNA, the CDR3 is TGTGCCAGCAGGGACACCTCCACAGATACGCAGTATTTT. This chain uses TRBV6-4 with TRBJ2-3; a weak D match, TRBD1 (5 bases). Germline V gene lookup returns CDR1 MRHNA and CDR2 SNTAGT. Between the trimmed V and J ends, which lost 6 bases and 2 bases, there was a span of 9 bases. This CDR3 contains 13 residues.